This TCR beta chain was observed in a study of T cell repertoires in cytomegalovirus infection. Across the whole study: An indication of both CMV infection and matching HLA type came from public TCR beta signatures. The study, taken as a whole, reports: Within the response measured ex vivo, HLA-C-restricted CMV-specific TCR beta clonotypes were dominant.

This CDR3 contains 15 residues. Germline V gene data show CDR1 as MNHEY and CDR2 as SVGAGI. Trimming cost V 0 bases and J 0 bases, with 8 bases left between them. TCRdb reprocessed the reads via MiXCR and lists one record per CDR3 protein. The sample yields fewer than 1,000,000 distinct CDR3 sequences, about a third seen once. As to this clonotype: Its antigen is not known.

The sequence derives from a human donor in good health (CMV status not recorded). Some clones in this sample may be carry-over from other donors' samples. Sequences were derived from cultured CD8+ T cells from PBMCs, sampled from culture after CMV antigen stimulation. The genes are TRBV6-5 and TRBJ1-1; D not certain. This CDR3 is CASSYSGYLNTEAFF. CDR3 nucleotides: TGTGCCAGCAGTTACTCGGGTTACTTGAACACTGAAGCTTTCTTT.